This T cell receptor (beta chain) was observed in a study of shared clonotypes between healthy human individuals. Whole-study context: Samples came from a couple of female and a few male donors aged 18 to 49. Study findings and constraints: Researchers found naive subsets generally carried larger estimated richness than memory subsets. Between a handful of donors, naive CD4 clonotypes were shared at a level of about 5%. A reduction in generation probabilities was seen for non-shared clonotypes relative to those shared by all four donors.

As regards this clone: The antigen remains undetermined.

Clones were sequenced by immunoSEQ multiplex PCR, and TCRdb holds only the in-frame ones, with some missing. Among 2 million to 2.5 million clones, 85% to 95% were seen once, and the ten largest hold approximately 0.39%. CDR3 length equals 12 residues. Germline V gives CDR1 SGHRS, CDR2 YFSETQ. V was clipped by 5 bases and J by 7 bases, with 12 bases between them. This TCR derives from a man aged 18 to 29 in good health. Some clones in this sample may be carry-over from other donors' samples. The specimen was naive CD4+ T cells from PBMCs. This sample's subset: CD45RA+ positively selected. The chain employs TRBV5-1 and TRBJ1-1, with unresolved D. CDR3 nucleotides: TGCGCCAGCAGGACGGACTCCTATGAAGCTTTCTTT. This translates into CASRTDSYEAFF.